The 30 T cell receptor beta chains reported below all come from one sample, sequenced in a study of resident and recirculating memory T cells in vitiligo. Profiled with immunoSEQ multiplex PCR; TCRdb holds only in-frame clones, not every one. The table lists about 76,000 clones, about 92% of them singletons. Sequencing was carried out using blood. The receptor source for this set is a male donor with vitiligo.

V usage is TRBV25-1 and J usage is TRBJ2-7, with TRBD1 as a possible D gene (5 bases). The CDR3 spans 13 residues. With 3 bases removed from V and 3 bases from J, the gap between germline ends came to 9 bases. Germline V gene sequence: CDR1 MGHDK, CDR2 SYGVNS. The CDR3 nucleotides are TGTGCCAGCAGTGATGGGGCAAACTACGAGCAGTACTTC. As protein: CASSDGANYEQYF.

This clone was seen only a few times. This chain's CDR3 is CASSFRQRGREGETQYF. The CDR3 DNA reads as TGTGCCAGCAGCTTCAGACAGAGAGGAAGGGAAGGGGAGACCCAGTACTTC. The V call is TRBV7-9, the J call TRBJ2-5, with D perhaps TRBD1 (5 bases). CDR1 and CDR2 from the germline V gene are SEHNR and FQNEAQ (reference sequence). The germline V and J ends were trimmed by 3 bases and 5 bases, with 22 bases remaining between them. The length of the CDR3 is 17 residues.

The DNA of the CDR3 is TGTGCCAGCAGCTTAGGGCCTGGACTAGCGGGAGGGTACGAGCAGTACTTC. Translation gives CASSLGPGLAGGYEQYF. The V and J genes are TRBV7-2 and TRBJ2-7, with 15 bases fitting TRBD2. Germline V gives CDR1 SGHTA, CDR2 FQGNSA. V was pared by 1 base and J by 4 bases, with 5 bases of the junction left unmatched. This CDR3 contains 17 residues.

This chain uses TRBV7-9 with TRBJ2-1, with TRBD2 matching over 10 bases. The CDR3 runs 16 residues. In germline, CDR1 is SEHNR, CDR2 FQNEAQ (reference sequence). J was trimmed by 4 bases and V by 4 bases; bases with no gene match: 7. The CDR3 loop reads CASSSLAGEIYNEQFF. As DNA, the CDR3 is TGTGCCAGCAGCTCCCTAGCGGGAGAGATTTACAATGAGCAGTTCTTC.

This CDR3 reads CASSQDQGPWYSYTF. CDR3 DNA: TGCGCCAGCAGCCAAGATCAGGGGCCGTGGTATTCCTACACCTTC. This chain links TRBV4-1 with TRBJ1-2, with D maybe TRBD1 (6 bases). Germline V gene data show CDR1 as MGHRA and CDR2 as YSYEKL. V was pared by 0 bases and J by 10 bases, with 18 bases between. The CDR3 contains 15 residues.

The chain combines TRBV18 with TRBJ2-1, with 9 positions matching TRBD1. V lost 3 bases and J lost 1; bases outside the gene matches: 7. From germline, CDR1 is KGHSH and CDR2 LQKENI. The CDR3 is 17 amino acids. The CDR3 loop reads CASSPETGGSSYNEQFF. CDR3 DNA: TGTGCCAGCTCACCCGAGACAGGGGGATCATCCTACAATGAGCAGTTCTTC.

The chain joins TRBV5-8 to TRBJ2-7; 13 bases match TRBD2. Per the germline V gene, CDR1 is SGHTS and CDR2 is YDEGEE. V lost 4 bases, J lost 4 bases, and 14 bases stayed unmatched. CDR3 length equals 18 residues. The CDR3 is CASSPPGLAGDLEYEQYF. In DNA, the CDR3 is TGTGCCAGCAGCCCCCCCGGACTAGCGGGAGACCTTGAATACGAGCAGTACTTC.

V and J are TRBV9 and TRBJ1-1; no reliable D call. Germline CDR1 and CDR2: SGDLS and YYNGEE. Deletions cut 0 bases from V and 0 bases from J, with 15 bases between. The CDR3 totals 17 residues. The CDR3 region has the DNA TGTGCCAGCAGCGTAGCTGGTGGAGGGATCATGAACACTGAAGCTTTCTTT. Its translation: CASSVAGGGIMNTEAFF.

This chain uses TRBV11-2 with TRBJ2-7; 7 positions agree with TRBD2. The CDR3 runs 14 residues. The V and J ends lost 5 bases and 3 bases, in that order; junction bases with no gene match: 7. Per germline, CDR1 SGHAT and CDR2 FQNNGV. This CDR3 is CASSPGVAGYEQYF. The CDR3, as DNA: TGTGCCAGCAGCCCCGGGGTAGCGGGCTACGAGCAGTACTTC.

This clone showed up just a few times. This chain links TRBV10-1 with TRBJ2-6, with D possibly matching TRBD1 (6 bases). The CDR3 has 16 residues. With 4 bases removed from V and 0 bases from J, the gap between germline ends came to 10 bases. Germline CDR1 and CDR2: WNHNN and SYGVQD (reference sequence). CDR3 sequence (DNA): TGCGCCAGCAGTGCGGGGACAATCTCTGGGGCCAACGTCCTGACTTTC. Protein product: CASSAGTISGANVLTF.

The rearrangement joins TRBV5-1 to TRBJ2-5, with TRBD1 matching over 7 bases. Germline CDR1 reads SGHRS; CDR2 reads YFSETQ. This CDR3 region has 15 residues. V shed 3 bases, J shed 2 bases, and the junction held 7 bases outside the gene matches. CDR3 amino acids: CASSSNTGEQETQYF. CDR3 nucleotides: TGCGCCAGCAGCTCAAACACAGGGGAACAAGAGACCCAGTACTTC. The entire variable domain, with the rest obtained from reference TRBV5-1 and TRBJ2-5, is as follows: KAGVTQTPRYLIKTRGQQVTLSCSPISGHRSVSWYQQTPGQGLQFLFEYFSETQRNKGNFPGRFSGRQFSNSRSEMNVSTLELGDSALYLCASSSNTGEQETQYFGPGTRLLVL.

V usage is TRBV7-2 and J usage is TRBJ1-5; tentatively, D is TRBD1 (6 bases). The CDR3 sequence is 14 residues long. The germline V gene has CDR1 SGHTA and CDR2 FQGNSA. V was cut by 4 bases and J by 5 bases, with 12 bases left in between. In DNA, the CDR3 is TGTGCCAGCAGCTCACAACAGGGCGATCAGCCCCAGCATTTT. The encoded protein is CASSSQQGDQPQHF.

V and J are TRBV5-1 and TRBJ2-7; 12 positions match TRBD2. Germline V CDR1 and CDR2: SGHRS, YFSETQ. Unmatched junction bases numbered 4, after V lost 0 bases and J lost 0 bases. The CDR3 runs to 17 residues. This CDR3 reads CASSLALAGGPSYEQYF. CDR3 nucleotide sequence: TGCGCCAGCAGCTTGGCCCTAGCGGGAGGGCCCTCCTACGAGCAGTACTTC.

V and J are TRBV9 and TRBJ2-6; no clear D gene. V was clipped by 3 bases and J by 0 bases, with 7 bases between them. This CDR3 has 15 residues. From germline, CDR1 is SGDLS and CDR2 YYNGEE. The CDR3 sequence: CASSGSFSGANVLTF. DNA for the CDR3: TGTGCCAGCAGCGGGAGCTTCTCTGGGGCCAACGTCCTGACTTTC. The whole variable domain, remainder taken from reference TRBV9 and TRBJ2-6, is DSGVTQTPKHLITATGQRVTLRCSPRSGDLSVYWYQQSLDQGLQFLIQYYNGEERAKGNILERFSAQQFPDLHSELNLSSLELGDSALYFCASSGSFSGANVLTFGAGSRLTVL.

This rearrangement joins TRBV7-9 to TRBJ2-1, with 10 bases lining up with TRBD1. CDR1 and CDR2 (germline): SEHNR, FQNEAQ (reference sequence). This CDR3 spans 15 amino acids. The ends lost 5 bases at V and 7 bases at J; junction bases unmatched: 8. CDR3 in DNA: TGTGCCAGCAGCCGTCGGGACAGGGGAAAGAATGAGCAGTTCTTC. It yields the protein CASSRRDRGKNEQFF.

The chain joins TRBV5-1 to TRBJ1-5, with D hard to call. This CDR3 region has 15 residues. Germline V gene sequence: CDR1 SGHRS, CDR2 YFSETQ. V shed 4 bases and J shed 5 bases, with 16 bases lying between them. CDR3 protein: CASSPAGGWDQPQHF. The CDR3 DNA follows: TGCGCCAGCAGCCCGGCGGGAGGGTGGGATCAGCCCCAGCATTTT.

V gene TRBV19 combines with J gene TRBJ1-2; perhaps TRBD1 as D (5 bases). V was pared by 10 bases and J by 4 bases, with 19 bases between. CDR1 and CDR2 (germline): LNHDA, SQIVND (reference sequence). The CDR3 is 14 residues long. CDR3 nucleotide sequence: TGTGCCACCCGCCCCCGGGACTCCCTCTATGGCTACACCTTC. Amino acids: CATRPRDSLYGYTF.

The chain uses TRBV6-5 and TRBJ2-2; a weak D match, TRBD1 (6 bases). CDR1 and CDR2 (germline): MNHEY, SVGAGI. CDR3 size: 15 residues. The V gene lost 1 base and the J gene lost 4 bases, with 10 bases spanning the gap. DNA for the CDR3: TGTGCCAGCAGTTACTACGGACAGATCACCGGGGAGCTGTTTTTT. Its protein is CASSYYGQITGELFF.

The count of this clone is one. V gene TRBV2 combines with J gene TRBJ2-7; D perhaps matches TRBD1 (5 bases). V was cut by 4 bases and J by 2 bases, with 12 bases left in between. Germline assignment: CDR1 SNHLY and CDR2 FYNNEI. The CDR3 totals 14 residues. DNA for the CDR3: TGTGCCAGCAGTGTCAGGGCGTTAACCTACGAGCAGTACTTC. Protein: CASSVRALTYEQYF.

This clone occurred once. This CDR3 is CASSLDASGSLRSSYNEQFF. In DNA, the CDR3 is TGCGCCAGCAGCTTGGACGCTAGCGGGAGTTTGAGGAGCTCCTACAATGAGCAGTTCTTC. V gene TRBV5-1 combines with J gene TRBJ2-1, with 10 bases lining up with TRBD2. The CDR3 spans 20 residues. Germline V gene data show CDR1 as SGHRS and CDR2 as YFSETQ. J lost 0 bases, V lost 0 bases, and 12 bases had no gene match.

This chain joins TRBV7-9 and TRBJ2-1; 8 bases line up with TRBD1. V lost 11 bases, J lost 5 bases, and 20 bases stayed unmatched. Germline CDR1 SEHNR, CDR2 FQNEAQ (reference sequence). The length of the CDR3 is 17 residues. CDR3 residues: CAGSQGAMVGWDNEQFF. The CDR3 nucleotides are TGTGCCGGATCGCAGGGGGCTATGGTAGGCTGGGACAATGAGCAGTTCTTC.

The chain combines TRBV13 with TRBJ2-5; TRBD1 might be the D (6 bases). Germline assignment: CDR1 PRHDT and CDR2 FYEKMQ (reference sequence). This CDR3 contains 14 residues. Trimming took 5 bases from V and 2 from J, leaving 12 bases between them. CDR3 sequence (DNA): TGTGCCAGCAGCACGCGGACAGATCAAGAGACCCAGTACTTC. The encoded protein is CASSTRTDQETQYF.

The CDR3 DNA sequence: TGTGCCAGCAGCCCATCGATTCCCGGGGGTGGATATGGCTACACCTTC. Amino acids: CASSPSIPGGGYGYTF. V gene TRBV11-3 combines with J gene TRBJ1-2, with a possible D match to TRBD1 (5 bases). Germline values: CDR1 SGHNT, CDR2 YENEEA. Trimming shortened V by 5 bases and J by 5 bases, and 21 bases separated the two germline ends. The CDR3 sequence is 16 residues long.

The CDR3 here is CASSSQRSEQFF. CDR3 coding DNA: TGTGCCAGCAGCTCGCAGAGGAGTGAGCAGTTCTTC. The chain links TRBV5-6 to TRBJ2-1, with no clear D. Germline CDR1 reads SGHDT; CDR2 reads YYEEEE. The CDR3 has 12 amino acids. The ends were cut back, 3 bases at V and 9 bases at J, with 10 bases in the middle.

The chain has TRBV11-2 and TRBJ2-7, with TRBD2 as a possible D gene (6 bases). The V end was cut by 6 bases, the J end by 12 bases, with 27 bases between. CDR1 is SGHAT and CDR2 is FQNNGV in the germline V gene. The CDR3 length is 15 residues. CDR3: CASRPPRDFTAPRYF. CDR3 bases: TGTGCCAGCAGACCACCTAGGGACTTCACAGCTCCGCGGTACTTC.

The V gene is TRBV27, the J gene TRBJ2-6; D is undetermined. The V and J ends lost 3 bases and 2 bases respectively, with 5 bases between them. The germline gives CDR1 MNHEY, CDR2 SMNVEV (reference sequence). The CDR3 has 14 amino acids. The CDR3 spells CASSLAAGANVLTF. Written as DNA, the CDR3 is TGTGCCAGCAGTTTGGCAGCTGGGGCCAACGTCCTGACTTTC. Looking up the rest from reference TRBV27 and TRBJ2-6 gives the full variable domain: EAQVTQNPRYLITVTGKKLTVTCSQNMNHEYMSWYRQDPGLGLRQIYYSMNVEVTDKGDVPEGYKVSRKEKRNFPLILESPSPNQTSLYFCASSLAAGANVLTFGAGSRLTVL.

The chain couples TRBV5-1 to TRBJ2-4; a possible D gene is TRBD2 (6 bases). Germline CDR1 SGHRS, CDR2 YFSETQ. V lost 2 bases and J 1 base, leaving 13 bases between the germline ends. CDR3 length: 16 residues. Written as DNA, the CDR3 is TGCGCCAGCAGCTTTGAACGGGAGCGGGCCAAAAACATTCAGTACTTC. Its protein is CASSFERERAKNIQYF.

The rearrangement joins TRBV7-2 to TRBJ2-7; no clear D. V dropped 2 bases and J dropped 3 bases, with 8 bases sitting between them. The germline V gene encodes CDR1 SGHTA and CDR2 FQGNSA. The CDR3 covers 13 residues. The CDR3 reads CASSLSSSYEQYF. DNA for the CDR3: TGTGCCAGCAGCTTAAGTAGCAGCTACGAGCAGTACTTC.

The rearrangement uses TRBV28 and TRBJ1-1, with 8 bases fitting TRBD1. With 3 bases clipped from V and 5 bases from J, the junction kept 8 bases outside the gene matches. The CDR3 consists of 15 residues. Looked up from germline, CDR1 is MDHEN and CDR2 is SYDVKM. CDR3 DNA: TGTGCCAGCAGTTTCCCGACAGGGGCGAGGACTGAAGCTTTCTTT. Amino acid sequence: CASSFPTGARTEAFF.

Of note for this clone: Germline and junction disagree at one end, which may indicate a read error. The chain recombines TRBV2 with TRBJ2-1, with a weak D call TRBD2 (6 bases). This CDR3 contains 12 residues. Looked up from germline, CDR1 is SNHLY and CDR2 is FYNNEI. CDR3 DNA: TGTGCCAGCAGGCGGGGTTACAATAAGCAGTTCTTC. It specifies CASRRGYNKQFF.